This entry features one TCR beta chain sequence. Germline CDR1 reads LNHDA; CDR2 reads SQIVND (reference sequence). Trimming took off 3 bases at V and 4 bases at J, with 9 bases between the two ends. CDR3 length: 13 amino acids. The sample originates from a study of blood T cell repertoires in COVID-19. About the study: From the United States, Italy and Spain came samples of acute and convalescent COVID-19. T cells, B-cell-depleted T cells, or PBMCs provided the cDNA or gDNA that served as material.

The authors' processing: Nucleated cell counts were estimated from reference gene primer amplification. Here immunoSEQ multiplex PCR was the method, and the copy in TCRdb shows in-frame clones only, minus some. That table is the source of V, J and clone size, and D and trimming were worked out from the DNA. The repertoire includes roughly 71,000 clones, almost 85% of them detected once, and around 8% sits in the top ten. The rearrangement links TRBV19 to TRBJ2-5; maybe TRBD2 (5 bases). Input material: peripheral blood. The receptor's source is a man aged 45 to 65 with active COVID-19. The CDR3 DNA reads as TGTGCCAGTAGTATTCGAGGGTTAGAGACCCAGTACTTC. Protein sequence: CASSIRGLETQYF.